The 8 T cell receptor beta chains given below trace back to one sample, sequenced in a study of OX40 agonist ivuxolimab in advanced cancers. The repertoire was sequenced with immunoSEQ multiplex PCR; TCRdb's copy has only in-frame clones and lacks some. The sample lists 40,000 to 60,000 clones; 85% to 90% were seen once. This sample comprised CD4+ or CD8+ T cells sorted from blood, obtained in a trial of the OX40 agonist ivuxolimab. The receptors here all came from an adult with an advanced solid tumor such as melanoma, head and neck, liver or kidney cancer.

J is TRBJ2-7 and V is TRBV7-2, with a possible D match to TRBD2 (6 bases). Germline CDR1 and CDR2: SGHTA and FQGNSA. CDR3 length equals 16 residues. The ends were cut back, 6 bases at V and 7 bases at J, with 25 bases in the middle. The chain's CDR3 is CASSPALGGARREQYF. The DNA for the CDR3 is TGTGCCAGCAGTCCGGCCTTGGGGGGAGCTCGGCGGGAGCAGTACTTC.

This chain uses TRBV27 with TRBJ2-5, with a weak D call TRBD2 (5 bases). Trimming took 4 bases from V and 4 from J, leaving 7 bases between them. From germline, CDR1 is MNHEY and CDR2 SMNVEV (reference sequence). The CDR3 sequence is 12 residues long. CDR3 sequence (DNA): TGTGCCAGCAGTTCCCGGGGAGAGACCCAGTACTTC. Protein: CASSSRGETQYF.

The V gene is TRBV29-1, the J gene TRBJ2-5; 8 positions agree with TRBD1. This CDR3 has 15 residues. The V gene's germline CDR1 is SQVTM and CDR2 ANQGSEA. J lost 7 bases, V lost 0 bases, and 10 bases had no gene match. The CDR3 reads CSVEEGSQGAGTQYF. As DNA, the CDR3 is TGCAGCGTTGAAGAGGGCTCTCAGGGGGCTGGGACCCAGTACTTC.

The chain recombines TRBV27 with TRBJ2-1, with 8 bases that match TRBD2. CDR3 length equals 15 residues. J gave up 4 bases and V 6 bases, and 8 bases lay outside the gene matches. Germline CDR1 and CDR2: MNHEY and SMNVEV (reference sequence). The CDR3 loop is CASRFSSGRYNEQFF. Here the CDR3 DNA reads TGTGCCAGCAGATTCTCTAGCGGGCGTTACAATGAGCAGTTCTTC.

The chain couples TRBV9 to TRBJ2-3; 7 nucleotides match TRBD2. The germline V gene has CDR1 SGDLS and CDR2 YYNGEE. The CDR3 has 14 amino acids. V trimming: 0 bases; J trimming: 5 bases; junction bases outside the gene matches: 3. The CDR3 here is CASSVAGEGDTQYF. The CDR3 DNA sequence: TGTGCCAGCAGCGTAGCGGGGGAGGGAGATACGCAGTATTTT.

Only one count was recorded for this clone. The chain combines TRBV9 with TRBJ1-3, with 8 bases that match TRBD1. V lost 3 bases and J lost 0; bases outside the gene matches: 8. Germline assignment: CDR1 SGDLS and CDR2 YYNGEE. The CDR3 totals 17 residues. CDR3 protein: CASSGTGGMLSGNTIYF. For the CDR3, the DNA is TGTGCCAGCAGCGGAACAGGGGGAATGCTCTCTGGAAACACCATATATTTT.

V gene TRBV7-2 combines with J gene TRBJ2-7; D remains ambiguous. The germline V gene has CDR1 SGHTA and CDR2 FQGNSA. V was cut by 5 bases and J by 2 bases, with 19 bases left in between. This CDR3 is built from 16 residues. CDR3: CASSTRLRAATYEQYF. Here the CDR3 DNA reads TGTGCCAGCAGCACACGTCTTCGGGCAGCTACCTACGAGCAGTACTTC.

The V gene is TRBV18, the J gene TRBJ2-7, with 7 nucleotides matching TRBD1. This CDR3 spans 15 amino acids. V lost 3 bases, J lost 0 bases, and 5 bases stayed unmatched. Germline CDR1 is KGHSH and CDR2 is LQKENI. Here the CDR3 reads CASSPTGTSSYEQYF. The CDR3 nucleotides read TGTGCCAGCTCACCGACAGGGACCAGCTCCTACGAGCAGTACTTC.